This TCR beta chain was identified during a study of blood T cell repertoires in COVID-19. As for the study in general: Researchers got acute and convalescent COVID-19 samples from the United States, Italy and Spain.

This clone has more than one count but fewer than ten. CDR3 size: 13 residues. V lost 6 bases and J lost 0, with 8 bases in between. The germline CDR1 and CDR2 sequences are MDHEN and SYDVKM. Only in-frame clones appear in the TCRdb table, and some are missing; sequencing was by immunoSEQ multiplex PCR. The repertoire holds about 140,000 clones, with nearly 90% as singletons. Sequencing was done on a sample of peripheral blood. The TCR sequence derives from a man aged 70-80 years with acute or convalescent COVID-19. The J gene is TRBJ1-1, the V gene TRBV28; perhaps TRBD1 as D (6 bases). The chain's CDR3 is CASRDRLNTEAFF. The CDR3 nucleotides are TGTGCCAGCAGGGACAGATTGAACACTGAAGCTTTCTTT. The entire variable domain, with the rest obtained from reference TRBV28 and TRBJ1-1, is as follows: DVKVTQSSRYLVKRTGEKVFLECVQDMDHENMFWYRQDPGLGLRLIYFSYDVKMKEKGDIPEGYSVSREKKERFSLILESASTNQTSMYLCASRDRLNTEAFFGQGTRLTVV.